The TCR beta chain under discussion was sequenced for a study of shared clonotypes between healthy human individuals (TCRdb year 2020). In terms of the full investigation: A few men and a couple of women, aged 18 to 49 years, made up the cohort. Per donor, three plates each were used for CD4 naive and CD4 memory, two for CD8 naive, and one for CD8 memory. The study deeply sequenced blood TCR repertoires of five healthy adults to estimate repertoire size and the extent of clonotype sharing between individuals. Libraries were prepared and TCR repertoires were sequenced by different laboratories using diverse techniques, in order to increase sequencing depth and limit assay-specific biases. Each donor's leukapheresis produced roughly between roughly 0.85 and 10 billion PBMCs.

Points the paper makes about the study in general: Sharing across several donors was observed for approximately 5% of naive CD4, over 3% of naive CD8, over 2% of memory CD4, and around 0.4% of memory CD8 clonotypes. Sampling was restricted to blood, and TCR repertoires in tissues likely differ from the TCR repertoires found in blood. Pairwise subsampling led to the expectation that sequencing depth would affect the degree of clonotype sharing among donors. The small number of donors limited the genetic and exposure-history diversity represented. Larger estimated clonotype richness was generally found for naive subsets than for memory subsets. Clonotypes shared by all four sorted-subset donors showed higher generation probabilities than non-shared clonotypes. Incomplete sequencing was indicated by rarefaction of sorted-subset datasets, despite the large sequencing depth.

Details on this clone: No antigen is known for it. Nothing much larger sits one base from this clone, and base qualities are not available.

The CDR3 measures 16 amino acids from cysteine to phenylalanine. This entry keeps only the CDR3 DNA: 48 bases, framed from base 1. The CDR1 and CDR2 encoded by the germline V gene are MDHEN and SYDVKM. Germline trimming: 6 bases from V, 0 bases from J; junction bases outside gene matches: 6. TCR CDR3 regions were amplified from genomic DNA by multiplex PCR using the deep immunoSEQ assay. Genomic DNA extracted from each cell subset was distributed evenly over all wells of several immunoSEQ 96-well plates, and each plate served as one replicate. For sorted subsets, each replicate PCR was loaded with 200 ng genomic DNA, equivalent to 32,000 or so T cell genomes. Purified libraries were measured with a Qubit 3.0 fluorometer, size-checked on a Bioanalyzer 2100, and measured again with the KAPA Library Quantification kit. Each immunoSEQ 96-well plate was sequenced on its own single-read 150-cycle Illumina NextSeq 550 flow cell. The paper's data handling went like this. Because only junctional sequences without quality scores were contained in the immunoSEQ output, filtering matching that applied to full-length reads could not be performed. To assign V/J genes and CDR3, sequences were annotated using PyIR, a Python wrapper for IgBLAST v1.9, with IMGT germline references. Reads with weak V/J assignments (E-value above 1e-6), missing CDR3, stop codons, out-of-frame junctions, or ambiguous translated residues were removed. A V3J clonotype was defined by an identical inferred V gene, J gene, and CDR3 amino acid sequence. Percentage overlap between repertoires was calculated by dividing the number of shared unique clonotypes by the size of the smaller repertoire. Repertoire richness was assessed with RTK rarefaction, the Chao1 estimator, and Recon v2.1 estimates of unobserved clonotypes. Generation probabilities were computed with OLGA for all TCRbeta clonotypes obtained by the gDNA method from several donors. This immuneACCESS table, as held by TCRdb, lists in-frame sequences with V and J called but not all clones. Of the missing ones, under half trace to an unresolved V gene in checked studies; the others have no known cause. V, J and clone size are those of that table, while D and trimming were read from the DNA. For this sample the table gives around 700,000 clones, of which less than 85% were detected only once. The ten most abundant clones make up roughly 1.7% of the sample.

The donors were healthy, HIV-negative adults with no recently reported acute infections or vaccinations. All donors were Caucasian adults living in Nashville, Tennessee, USA. Magnetic negative selection was used to enrich CD4+ T cells, after which naive cells were positively selected on CD45RA and the negative fraction became the memory subset. Blood was collected by leukapheresis, and PBMCs were isolated by Ficoll-Histopaque density gradient centrifugation and then cryopreserved in liquid nitrogen vapor phase. Analytical flow cytometry was used to check the purity and quantity of every magnetically sorted T cell population. Genomic DNA was isolated from every sorted fraction and measured by UV absorbance on a Nanodrop 2000c.

The material sequenced was memory CD4+ T cells sorted from blood. The cell subset or site label on this specimen signifies: CD45RA-negative fraction. The chain employs TRBV28 and TRBJ2-7; TRBD2 matches 12 bases in the middle. The receptor was isolated from a woman in her 30s in good health. The sequenced DNA: TGTGCCAGCAGCGACCTGACTAGCGGGGGCTCCTACGAGCAGTACTTC. Its product reads: CASSDLTSGGSYEQYF.